A single sample gave rise to the 8 T cell receptor beta chains below, sequenced in a study of cytomegalovirus exposure and HLA in healthy donors. Method: immunoSEQ multiplex PCR; TCRdb's copy keeps in-frame clones and lacks some. The data show approximately 200,000 clones, 75% to 95% seen once. The sequenced sample was PBMCs. Receptors were obtained from a woman younger than 30 in good health and CMV-seronegative.

The CDR3 here is CSSRTGGLDEQFF. The CDR3 DNA reads TGCAGCTCCAGGACAGGGGGCCTGGATGAGCAGTTCTTC. V gene TRBV29-1 combines with J gene TRBJ2-1, with 11 bases identical to TRBD1. The V gene's germline CDR1 is SQVTM and CDR2 ANQGSEA. J was trimmed by 8 bases and V by 8 bases; bases with no gene match: 8. The CDR3 loop spans 13 amino acids.

The chain has TRBV27 and TRBJ2-7; 7 bases fit TRBD2. Germline assignment: CDR1 MNHEY and CDR2 SMNVEV (reference sequence). Trimming at V came to 3 bases and at J to 4 bases, leaving 6 bases not matched to a gene. The length of the CDR3 is 14 residues. Written as DNA, the CDR3 is TGTGCCAGCAGTTTCTCGGGAGGAGGTTACGAGCAGTACTTC. It specifies CASSFSGGGYEQYF.

The chain recombines TRBV27 with TRBJ1-1, with 7 bases fitting TRBD1. Germline CDR1 MNHEY, CDR2 SMNVEV (reference sequence). Unmatched junction bases numbered 8, after V lost 5 bases and J lost 5 bases. The CDR3 is 14 residues long. CDR3 loop: CASSPLTGRTEAFF. The CDR3 bases are TGTGCCAGCAGTCCCCTGACAGGGCGGACTGAAGCTTTCTTT.

The rearrangement uses TRBV5-1 and TRBJ2-1; 11 nucleotides agree with TRBD2. CDR1 SGHRS and CDR2 YFSETQ come from the germline V gene. CDR3 length: 18 amino acids. V trimming: 0 bases; J trimming: 0 bases; junction bases outside the gene matches: 5. The CDR3 is CASSLVASGRSSYNEQFF. The CDR3 DNA reads as TGCGCCAGCAGCTTGGTTGCTAGCGGGAGGAGCTCCTACAATGAGCAGTTCTTC.

The rearrangement links TRBV30 to TRBJ2-7; TRBD1 agrees at 10 bases. This CDR3 comprises 15 residues. The germline gives CDR1 GTSNPN, CDR2 SVGIG (reference sequence). With 8 bases clipped from V and 5 bases from J, the junction kept 15 bases outside the gene matches. The CDR3 protein is CAGSRDRGHVDEQYF. For the CDR3, the DNA is TGTGCCGGAAGCCGAGACAGGGGGCACGTCGACGAGCAGTACTTC.

The chain has TRBV2 and TRBJ1-1; TRBD1 aligns across 7 bases. Per germline, CDR1 SNHLY and CDR2 FYNNEI. This CDR3 has 14 amino acids. V dropped 6 bases and J dropped 3; count of bases not matched to a gene: 7. CDR3 DNA: TGTGCCAGCAGCCACAGGGGTCGGGACACTGAAGCTTTCTTT. This translates into CASSHRGRDTEAFF.

The chain recombines TRBV5-1 with TRBJ2-2; the match to TRBD2 covers 9 bases. Germline V CDR1 and CDR2: SGHRS, YFSETQ. V shed 3 bases, J shed 1 base, and the junction held 13 bases outside the gene matches. The CDR3 is 19 residues long. The CDR3 loop is CASSSLALAGGENTGELFF. Written as DNA, the CDR3 is TGCGCCAGCAGCTCCTTGGCCCTTGCGGGAGGGGAGAACACCGGGGAGCTGTTTTTT.

The rearrangement uses TRBV10-3 and TRBJ2-7; 10 positions match TRBD2. Germline CDR1 reads ENHRY; CDR2 reads SYGVKD. The V segment lost 0 bases and the J segment 6 bases; nucleotides outside the gene matches: 5. This CDR3 region has 15 residues. CDR3 DNA sequence: TGTGCCATCAGTGAGTCTAGCGGGAGGAGGGCCGAGCAGTACTTC. Translation: CAISESSGRRAEQYF.